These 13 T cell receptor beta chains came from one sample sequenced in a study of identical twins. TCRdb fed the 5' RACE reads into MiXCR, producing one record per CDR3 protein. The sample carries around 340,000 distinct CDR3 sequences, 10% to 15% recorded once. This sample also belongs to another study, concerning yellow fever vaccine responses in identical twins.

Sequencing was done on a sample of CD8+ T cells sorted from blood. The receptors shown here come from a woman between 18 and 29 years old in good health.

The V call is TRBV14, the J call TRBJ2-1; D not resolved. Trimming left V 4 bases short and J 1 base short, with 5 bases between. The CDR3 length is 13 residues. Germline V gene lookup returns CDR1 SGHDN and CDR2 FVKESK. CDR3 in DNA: TGTGCCAGCAGCCGGTTTTCCTACAATGAGCAGTTCTTC. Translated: CASSRFSYNEQFF.

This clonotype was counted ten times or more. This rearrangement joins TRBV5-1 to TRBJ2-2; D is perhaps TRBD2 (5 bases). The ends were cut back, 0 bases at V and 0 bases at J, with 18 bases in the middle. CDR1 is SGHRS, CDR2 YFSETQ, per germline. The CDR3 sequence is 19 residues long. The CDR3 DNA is TGCGCCAGCAGCTTGGCGGCTTCGGGGAACCCGCCGAACACCGGGGAGCTGTTTTTT. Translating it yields CASSLAASGNPPNTGELFF.

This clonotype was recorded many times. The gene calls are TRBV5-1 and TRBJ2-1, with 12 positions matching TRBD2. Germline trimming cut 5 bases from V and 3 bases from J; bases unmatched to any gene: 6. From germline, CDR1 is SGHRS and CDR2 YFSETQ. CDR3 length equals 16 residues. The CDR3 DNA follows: TGCGCCAGCAGGTTTGGACTAGCGGGGATCTACAATGAGCAGTTCTTC. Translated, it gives CASRFGLAGIYNEQFF. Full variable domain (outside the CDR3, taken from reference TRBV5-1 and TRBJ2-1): KAGVTQTPRYLIKTRGQQVTLSCSPISGHRSVSWYQQTPGQGLQFLFEYFSETQRNKGNFPGRFSGRQFSNSRSEMNVSTLELGDSALYLCASRFGLAGIYNEQFFGPGTRLTVL.

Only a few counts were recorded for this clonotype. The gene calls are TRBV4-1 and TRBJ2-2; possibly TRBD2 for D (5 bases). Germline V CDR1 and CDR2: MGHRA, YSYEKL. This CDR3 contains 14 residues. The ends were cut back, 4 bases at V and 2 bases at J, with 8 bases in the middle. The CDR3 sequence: CASSPGINTGELFF. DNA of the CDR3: TGCGCCAGCAGCCCCGGGATTAACACCGGGGAGCTGTTTTTT.

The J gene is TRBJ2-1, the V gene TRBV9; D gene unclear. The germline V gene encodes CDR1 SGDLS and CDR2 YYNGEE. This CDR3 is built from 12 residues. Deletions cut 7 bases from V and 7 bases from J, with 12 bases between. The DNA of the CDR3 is TGTGCCAGCTCCTCCTTTGGAAATGAGCAGTTCTTC. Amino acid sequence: CASSSFGNEQFF.

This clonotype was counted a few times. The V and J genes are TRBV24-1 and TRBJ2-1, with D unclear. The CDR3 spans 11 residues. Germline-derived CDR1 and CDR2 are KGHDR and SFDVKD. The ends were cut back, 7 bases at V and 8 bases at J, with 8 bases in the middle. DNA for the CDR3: TGTGCCACCAGGGGGTTCGATGAGCAGTTCTTC. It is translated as CATRGFDEQFF.

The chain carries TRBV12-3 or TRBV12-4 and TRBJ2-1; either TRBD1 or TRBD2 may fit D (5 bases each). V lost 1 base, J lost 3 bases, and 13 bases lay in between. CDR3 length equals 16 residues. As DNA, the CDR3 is TGTGCCAGCAGTTTAGAGGGACCCCACCGCTACAATGAGCAGTTCTTC. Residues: CASSLEGPHRYNEQFF.

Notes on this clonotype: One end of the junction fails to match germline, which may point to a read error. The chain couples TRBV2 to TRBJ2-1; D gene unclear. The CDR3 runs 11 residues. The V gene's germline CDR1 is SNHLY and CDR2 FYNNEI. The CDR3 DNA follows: TGTGCCAGCAGTGTTGTTTGGCCGACACTCTTC. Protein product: CASSVVWPTLF.

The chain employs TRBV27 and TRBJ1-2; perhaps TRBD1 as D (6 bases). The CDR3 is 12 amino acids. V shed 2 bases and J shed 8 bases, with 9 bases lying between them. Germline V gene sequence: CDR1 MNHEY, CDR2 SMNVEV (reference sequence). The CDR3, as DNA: TGTGCCAGCAGTTTAGCCGGGGGCGGCTACACCTTC. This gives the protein CASSLAGGGYTF.

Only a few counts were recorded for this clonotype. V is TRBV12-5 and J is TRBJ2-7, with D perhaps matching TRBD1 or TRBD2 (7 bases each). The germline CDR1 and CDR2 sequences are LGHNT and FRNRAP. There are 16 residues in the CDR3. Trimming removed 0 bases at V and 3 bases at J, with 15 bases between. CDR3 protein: CASGLVPQGTNYEQYF. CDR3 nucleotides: TGTGCTAGTGGTTTGGTCCCACAGGGGACTAACTACGAGCAGTACTTC.

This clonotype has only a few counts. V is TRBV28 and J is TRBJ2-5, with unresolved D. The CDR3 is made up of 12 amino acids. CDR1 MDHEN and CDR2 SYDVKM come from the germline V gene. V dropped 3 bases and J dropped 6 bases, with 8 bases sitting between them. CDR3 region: CASSFSLQTQYF. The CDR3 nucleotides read TGTGCCAGCAGTTTTAGTCTCCAGACCCAGTACTTC.

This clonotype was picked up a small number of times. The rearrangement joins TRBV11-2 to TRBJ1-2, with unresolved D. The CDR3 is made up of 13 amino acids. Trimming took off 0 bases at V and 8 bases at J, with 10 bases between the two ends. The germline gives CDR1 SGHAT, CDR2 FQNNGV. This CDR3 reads CASSLDFRLGYTF. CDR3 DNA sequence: TGTGCCAGCAGCTTAGATTTTAGGTTAGGCTACACCTTC. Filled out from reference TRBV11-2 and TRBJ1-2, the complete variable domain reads EAGVAQSPRYKIIEKRQSVAFWCNPISGHATLYWYQQILGQGPKLLIQFQNNGVVDDSQLPKDRFSAERLKGVDSTLKIQPAKLEDSAVYLCASSLDFRLGYTFGSGTRLTVV.

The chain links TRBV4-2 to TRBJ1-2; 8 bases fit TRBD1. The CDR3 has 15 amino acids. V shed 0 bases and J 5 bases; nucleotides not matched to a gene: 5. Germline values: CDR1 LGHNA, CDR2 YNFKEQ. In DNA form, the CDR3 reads TGTGCCAGCAGCCAAGACCGAGACAGGGGATATGGCTACACCTTC. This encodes CASSQDRDRGYGYTF.